Listed below are T cell receptor beta chains from one sample, sequenced in a study of cytomegalovirus exposure and HLA in healthy donors. Clones were sequenced by immunoSEQ multiplex PCR, and TCRdb holds only the in-frame ones, with some missing. This listing includes under 200,000 clones. The sequencing sample was made of PBMCs. These receptors all come from a woman under 30 in good health and CMV-seropositive. Each CDR3 is given with its conserved first and last residue. A D gene is named only where the DNA matches it firmly.

j_call d_call v_call cdr3_nt cdr3_aa
TRBJ2-1 NA TRBV28 TGTGCCAGTTCCCGGGGTGGAAATTGGAATGAGCAGTTCTTC CASSRGGNWNEQFF
TRBJ2-7 TRBD1 TRBV11-3 TGTGCCAGCAGCTTCCGGGACAGGTTTGATTTTTACGAGCAGTACTTC CASSFRDRFDFYEQYF
TRBJ2-3 NA TRBV5-4 TGTGCCAGCAGCACCCCTAGGTATAGCACAGATACGCAGTATTTT CASSTPRYSTDTQYF
TRBJ1-1 NA TRBV7-9 TGTGCCAGCAGCCCGATTGGCGGGGGGAACACTGAAGCTTTCTTT CASSPIGGGNTEAFF
TRBJ1-1 NA TRBV6-4 TGTGCCAGCAGTACAATGCCTAACACTGAAGCTTTCTTT CASSTMPNTEAFF
TRBJ1-2 NA TRBV2 TGTGCCAGCAGGGTAACAGTAAACTATGGCTACACCTTC CASRVTVNYGYTF
TRBJ1-1 NA TRBV20-1 TGCAGTGCGGACTTAAACACTGAAGCTTTCTTT CSADLNTEAFF
TRBJ1-5 NA TRBV19 TGTGCCAGTAGTATAGTCGAAGCCGGCAATCAGCCCCAGCATTTT CASSIVEAGNQPQHF
TRBJ1-4 TRBD1 TRBV5-4 TGTGCCAGCAGCCCGGGTCCCGGGACAGGGCTCAAAGAGGAAAAACTGTTTTTT CASSPGPGTGLKEEKLFF
TRBJ1-2 NA TRBV28 TGTGCCAGCAGCCAATTCTATGGCTACACCTTC CASSQFYGYTF
TRBJ2-7 NA TRBV7-2 TGTGCCAGCAGCTTAGGTCAGGGGTTCGCCGAGCAGTACTTC CASSLGQGFAEQYF
TRBJ2-5 TRBD2 TRBV5-1 TGCGCCAGCAGCACCGGGACTACCCAAGAGACCCAGTACTTC CASSTGTTQETQYF
TRBJ2-5 NA TRBV7-8 TGTGCCAGCAGCTTAGTACGGGGCAGGGGCGAACAGACCCAGTACTTC CASSLVRGRGEQTQYF
TRBJ2-5 TRBD2 TRBV4-3 TGCGCCAGCAGCCAAAATTGGGTCGCGGGGGGGTTCCAAGAGACCCAGTACTTC CASSQNWVAGGFQETQYF
TRBJ2-7 TRBD1 TRBV13 TGTGCCAGCAGCCCGCCGGGACAGGCAAACGAGCAGTACTTC CASSPPGQANEQYF
TRBJ1-2 NA TRBV6-5 TGTGCCAGCAGTCGTTTGGGGGGATACTATGGCTACACCTTC CASSRLGGYYGYTF
TRBJ1-1 TRBD1 TRBV9 TGTGCCAGCAGTGTCGGGACAGAACGGGGGACTGAAGCTTTCTTT CASSVGTERGTEAFF
TRBJ2-2 NA TRBV29-1 TGCAGCGTTGAGGACGGACAGATCGACGGGGAGCTGTTTTTT CSVEDGQIDGELFF
TRBJ1-1 NA TRBV6-5 TGTGCCAGCAGTTCACCCTGGGGGGTCACTGAAGCTTTCTTT CASSSPWGVTEAFF
TRBJ1-1 TRBD1 TRBV6-1 TGTGCCAGCAGTGAAACGGGTTTCGGGACAGGGGGCAGGGGCGGGAACACTGAAGCTTTCTTT CASSETGFGTGGRGGNTEAFF
TRBJ1-2 NA TRBV5-4 TGTGCCAGCAGCTTGGAGGAGGCCTATGGCTACACCTTC CASSLEEAYGYTF
TRBJ2-3 TRBD2 TRBV11-2 TGTGCCAGCAGCTTAGAGCGGGGGATCACAGATACGCAGTATTTT CASSLERGITDTQYF
TRBJ2-2 TRBD1 TRBV6-1 TGTGCCAGCAGCTATCGGACAGGCACCGGGGAGCTGTTTTTT CASSYRTGTGELFF
TRBJ1-5 TRBD1 TRBV27 TGTGCCAGCAGTTTAAGGCAGGGGGGACAGCCCCAGCATTTT CASSLRQGGQPQHF
TRBJ1-2 NA TRBV6-1 TGTGCCAGCAGTGAAGGTTGGGCAGGGGTTAACTATGGCTACACCTTC CASSEGWAGVNYGYTF
TRBJ1-4 NA TRBV18 TGTGCCAGCTCACCGCAGGGCGGAACTAATGAAAAACTGTTTTTT CASSPQGGTNEKLFF
TRBJ2-1 TRBD2 TRBV5-1 TGCGCCAGCAGCTCTACGGGACTAGGAGGTAATGAGCAGTTCTTC CASSSTGLGGNEQFF
TRBJ2-7 NA TRBV5-1 TGCGCCAGCAGCCCAACTGCAACCTACGAGCAGTACTTC CASSPTATYEQYF
TRBJ1-2 NA TRBV5-1 TGCGCCAGCAGCAACAGGGTGCCGAACTATGGCTACACCTTC CASSNRVPNYGYTF
TRBJ2-5 NA TRBV6-1 TGTGCCAGCAGTTCCACTCAAGAGACCCAGTACTTC CASSSTQETQYF
TRBJ2-7 NA TRBV7-6 TGTGCCAGCAGCTTAGGATCGGCAGGGCTCCTCGTCTACGAGCAGTACTTC CASSLGSAGLLVYEQYF
TRBJ1-1 NA TRBV19 TGTGCCAGTAGCCCTCCAGGGTACACTGAAGCTTTCTTT CASSPPGYTEAFF
TRBJ2-7 NA TRBV5-1 TGCGCCAGCAGCACAAACAGGGAACCCTACGAGCAGTACTTC CASSTNREPYEQYF
TRBJ2-2 NA TRBV11-3 TGTGCCAGCAGCCTAGCCCGCACCGGGGAGCTGTTTTTT CASSLARTGELFF
TRBJ2-1 TRBD2 TRBV4-2 TGTGCCAGCAGCCACCCTGTAGCGGGGGGGGACGACAATGAGCAGTTCTTC CASSHPVAGGDDNEQFF
TRBJ2-5 NA TRBV5-6 TGTGCCAGCAGTAGCGGTGTGGAGACCCAGTACTTC CASSSGVETQYF
TRBJ2-6 TRBD1 TRBV25-1 TGTGCCAGCAGTTCCTTACAGGGGCGGTCCACTGGGGCCAACGTCCTGACTTTC CASSSLQGRSTGANVLTF
TRBJ2-7 NA TRBV2 TGTGCCAGCAGGGCCGACTTAAGCCGCTACGAGCAGTACTTC CASRADLSRYEQYF
TRBJ1-1 NA TRBV9 TGTGCCAGCAGCGTAGAGATGGAGGCTGAAGCTTTCTTT CASSVEMEAEAFF
TRBJ1-1 NA TRBV27 TGTGCCAGCAGTTCCTTTCGTCCCGGCAGGGACACTGAAGCTTTCTTT CASSSFRPGRDTEAFF
TRBJ1-5 NA TRBV6-6 TGTGCCAGCACCCCGGAGGGGCTCGAGAATCAGCCCCAGCATTTT CASTPEGLENQPQHF
TRBJ2-1 TRBD2 TRBV6-4 TGTGCCAGCACTCTGAGGCCTAGCGGGGGGGCCTACTACAATGAGCAGTTCTTC CASTLRPSGGAYYNEQFF
TRBJ2-1 NA TRBV6-1 TGTGCCAGCAGTGAAATCTGGGGGACTTCTTACAATGAGCAGTTCTTC CASSEIWGTSYNEQFF
TRBJ1-3 TRBD1 TRBV7-9 TGTGCCAGCAGCCCAGGGACAGGCTCTGGAAACACCATATATTTT CASSPGTGSGNTIYF
TRBJ2-3 TRBD2 TRBV2 TGTGCCAGCAGGCCTTCCGGACTAGCGATAATTAGCACAGATACGCAGTATTTT CASRPSGLAIISTDTQYF